Below are 18 T cell receptor beta chains sequenced from a single sample in a study of OX40 agonist ivuxolimab in advanced cancers. Receptor libraries were prepared by the immunoSEQ multiplex PCR assay. TCRdb provides this immuneACCESS table in a form limited to in-frame rearrangements. Some clones are lacking; in checked studies, under half of them reflect an unresolved V gene, and why the rest are absent is not known. The sample profile shows 45,000 to 50,000 clones; around 89% of them were found once. Clones ranked in the top ten supply around 30% of the sample. This specimen was CD4+ or CD8+ T cells sorted from blood, taken in a trial of the OX40 agonist ivuxolimab. The origin of the receptors is an adult with an advanced solid tumor such as melanoma, head and neck, liver or kidney cancer.

The rearrangement joins TRBV7-6 to TRBJ2-3, with D unclear. Per germline, CDR1 SGHVS and CDR2 FNYEAQ. This CDR3 comprises 14 residues. V dropped 0 bases and J dropped 2 bases, with 6 bases sitting between them. The CDR3 spells CASSLAGNTDTQYF. The CDR3 nucleotides are TGTGCCAGCAGCTTAGCTGGAAACACAGATACGCAGTATTTT.

CDR3 in DNA: TGCGCCAGCAGCCAAGATCATCGGACAGGGAGCACTGAAGCTTTCTTT. Its translation: CASSQDHRTGSTEAFF. This sequence joins TRBV4-1 and TRBJ1-1; 8 bases fit TRBD1. The ends lost 0 bases at V and 4 bases at J; junction bases unmatched: 7. Germline CDR1 reads MGHRA; CDR2 reads YSYEKL. The CDR3 sequence is 16 residues long.

This clone was seen just once. The gene calls are TRBV4-1 and TRBJ2-7, with D tentatively TRBD1 (6 bases). This CDR3 has 14 residues. Germline values: CDR1 MGHRA, CDR2 YSYEKL. Trimming cost V 3 bases and J 1 base, with 10 bases left between them. The CDR3 reads CASSQERGSYEQYF. CDR3 bases: TGCGCCAGCAGCCAGGAAAGGGGGTCCTACGAGCAGTACTTC.

The chain joins TRBV15 to TRBJ2-7; either TRBD1 or TRBD2 may supply D (5 bases each). V shed 0 bases and J shed 3 bases, with 9 bases lying between them. CDR3 length: 14 residues. Germline values: CDR1 LNHNV, CDR2 YYDKDF (reference sequence). Here the CDR3 DNA reads TGTGCCACCAGCAGAGACAGGGACCACTACGAGCAGTACTTC. Encoded protein: CATSRDRDHYEQYF.

This chain uses TRBV5-8 with TRBJ1-2; D perhaps matches TRBD1 (5 bases). Germline V CDR1 and CDR2: SGHTS, YDEGEE. The CDR3 loop spans 13 amino acids. V was cut by 0 bases and J by 2 bases, with 5 bases left in between. The CDR3 region has the DNA TGTGCCAGCAGCTTGGGGGGGAACTATGGCTACACCTTC. Translating gives CASSLGGNYGYTF.

The chain joins TRBV7-8 to TRBJ1-2, with unresolved D. Per germline, CDR1 SGHVS and CDR2 FQNEAQ. Trimming stripped 3 bases from V and 2 bases from J, with 7 bases between. This CDR3 has 13 amino acids. The DNA of the CDR3 is TGTGCCAGCAGCTTCCCTCAGAACTATGGCTACACCTTC. Translation gives CASSFPQNYGYTF.

The rearrangement links TRBV7-9 to TRBJ2-2; D is unclear. CDR1 SEHNR and CDR2 FQNEAQ come from the germline V gene (reference sequence). The V and J ends lost 4 bases and 6 bases respectively, with 12 bases between them. The length of the CDR3 is 14 residues. CDR3 nucleotide sequence: TGTGCCAGCAGCTCGGTCTCATCTTCCGGGGAGCTGTTTTTT. Protein sequence: CASSSVSSSGELFF.

This chain connects TRBV14 to TRBJ1-1; D gene uncertain. Trimming removed 3 bases at V and 10 bases at J, with 18 bases between. Looked up from germline, CDR1 is SGHDN and CDR2 is FVKESK. There are 14 residues in the CDR3. The DNA of the CDR3 is TGTGCCAGCAGCCACGCCCGGGAAAGTGGGCGAGCTTTCTTT. Translated: CASSHARESGRAFF.

The chain joins TRBV27 to TRBJ2-7; D unresolved. Germline V gene data show CDR1 as MNHEY and CDR2 as SMNVEV (reference sequence). V dropped 0 bases and J dropped 2 bases, with 8 bases sitting between them. This CDR3 is built from 14 residues. The CDR3 spells CASSLSSVTYEQYF. Here the CDR3 DNA reads TGTGCCAGCAGTTTATCGTCGGTTACCTACGAGCAGTACTTC.

The chain links TRBV11-2 to TRBJ2-1; no clear D. The CDR3 consists of 11 residues. Looked up from germline, CDR1 is SGHAT and CDR2 is FQNNGV. V was pared by 5 bases and J by 6 bases, with 5 bases between. The CDR3 is CASSQFNEQFF. The CDR3 DNA is TGTGCCAGCAGCCAATTCAATGAGCAGTTCTTC.

The V gene is TRBV27, the J gene TRBJ2-1; possibly TRBD1 for D (6 bases). The length of the CDR3 is 13 residues. V was shortened by 8 bases and J by 4 bases, with 12 bases between the two germline ends. From germline, CDR1 is MNHEY and CDR2 SMNVEV (reference sequence). The CDR3 reads CASGTRNYNEQFF. The CDR3 region has the DNA TGTGCCAGCGGGACACGGAATTACAATGAGCAGTTCTTC.

This chain joins TRBV15 and TRBJ1-4; 7 bases are a match to TRBD1. The length of the CDR3 is 17 residues. The germline CDR1 and CDR2 sequences are LNHNV and YYDKDF (reference sequence). The ends lost 0 bases at V and 3 bases at J; junction bases unmatched: 7. This CDR3 is CATSRDPPTGANEKLFF. In DNA form, the CDR3 reads TGTGCCACCAGCAGAGATCCCCCTACAGGGGCTAATGAAAAACTGTTTTTT.

This clone was recorded a few times. The chain has TRBV15 and TRBJ1-2, with TRBD1 identical over 7 bases. Germline-derived CDR1 and CDR2 are LNHNV and YYDKDF (reference sequence). The V segment lost 8 bases and the J segment 7 bases; nucleotides outside the gene matches: 10. CDR3 length: 13 residues. CDR3 sequence: CATGQTGVTGYTF. The CDR3 bases are TGTGCCACCGGTCAAACAGGGGTAACTGGCTACACCTTC.

V is TRBV5-4 and J is TRBJ2-2; possibly TRBD1 for D (6 bases). The V end was cut by 4 bases, the J end by 5 bases, with 12 bases between. Germline CDR1 and CDR2: SGHNT and YYREEE (reference sequence). The CDR3 covers 14 residues. The CDR3 sequence is CASSTPRGTGELFF. Here the CDR3 DNA reads TGTGCCAGCAGCACCCCCAGGGGTACCGGGGAGCTGTTTTTT.

The rearrangement uses TRBV27 and TRBJ1-5, with D perhaps TRBD1 (5 bases). V dropped 8 bases and J dropped 0 bases, with 14 bases sitting between them. Looked up from germline, CDR1 is MNHEY and CDR2 is SMNVEV (reference sequence). CDR3 length: 15 residues. The CDR3 DNA reads as TGTGCCAGCCTACCTGGGGCGTATAGCAATCAGCCCCAGCATTTT. It translates to CASLPGAYSNQPQHF.

J is TRBJ1-4 and V is TRBV9; D possibly corresponds to TRBD1 (5 bases). The V gene's germline CDR1 is SGDLS and CDR2 YYNGEE. Between the trimmed V and J ends, which lost 4 bases and 0 bases, there was a span of 13 bases. The CDR3 runs 16 residues. The CDR3 sequence: CASSKKGFATNEKLFF. CDR3 sequence (DNA): TGTGCCAGCAGCAAGAAGGGGTTTGCAACTAATGAAAAACTGTTTTTT.

The chain joins TRBV6-9 to TRBJ1-2; tentative D call: TRBD1 (6 bases). With 3 bases removed from V and 6 bases from J, the gap between germline ends came to 11 bases. The CDR3 runs 13 residues. Germline lookup yields CDR1 MNHGY and CDR2 SVAAGI. The CDR3 loop is CASSYGGVDGYTF. The CDR3 DNA reads TGTGCCAGCAGTTACGGGGGCGTGGATGGCTACACCTTC.

The V and J genes are TRBV29-1 and TRBJ1-1; TRBD1 matches at 7 bases. The CDR3 runs 15 residues. Trimming cost V 2 bases and J 5 bases; bases outside gene matches: 11. Germline V gives CDR1 SQVTM, CDR2 ANQGSEA. The CDR3 sequence: CSVEPTGARGTEAFF. CDR3 DNA: TGCAGCGTTGAACCAACAGGGGCCAGGGGGACTGAAGCTTTCTTT. Drawing the rest from reference TRBV29-1 and TRBJ1-1, the complete variable domain is SAVISQKPSRDICQRGTSLTIQCQVDSQVTMMFWYRQQPGQSLTLIATANQGSEATYESGFVIDKFPISRPNLTFSTLTVSNMSPEDSSIYLCSVEPTGARGTEAFFGQGTRLTVV.